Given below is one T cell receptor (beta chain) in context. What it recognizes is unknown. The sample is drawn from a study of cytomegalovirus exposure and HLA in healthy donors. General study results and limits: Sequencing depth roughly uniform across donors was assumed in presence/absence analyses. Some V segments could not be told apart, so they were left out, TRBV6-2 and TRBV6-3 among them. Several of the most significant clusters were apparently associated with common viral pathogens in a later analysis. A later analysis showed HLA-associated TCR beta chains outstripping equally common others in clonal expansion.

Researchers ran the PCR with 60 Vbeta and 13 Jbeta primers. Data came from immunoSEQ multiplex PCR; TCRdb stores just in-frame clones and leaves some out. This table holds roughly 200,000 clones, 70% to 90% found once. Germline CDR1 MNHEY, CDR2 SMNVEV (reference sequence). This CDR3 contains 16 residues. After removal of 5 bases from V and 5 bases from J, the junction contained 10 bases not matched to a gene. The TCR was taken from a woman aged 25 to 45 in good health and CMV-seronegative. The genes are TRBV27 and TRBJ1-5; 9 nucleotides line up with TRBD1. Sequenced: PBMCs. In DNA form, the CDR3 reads TGTGCCAGCAGTGCGGGACCCGGACAGGGGTATCAGCCCCAGCATTTT. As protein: CASSAGPGQGYQPQHF.